These 26 T cell receptor beta chains originate from one sample sequenced in a study of Ad26.COV2.S vaccination and SARS-CoV-2 variants. The treatment was: 15 to 20 received Ad26.COV2.S at low or high dose, single or two shots; about 5 received placebo; per-sample allocation not given. Vaccine and placebo recipients were sampled on day 63 after the first injection. Clones were read by immunoSEQ multiplex PCR, and TCRdb kept only the in-frame ones, dropping some. The sample records approximately 280,000 clones, about 87% being singletons. The sequenced sample was peripheral blood, obtained in a trial of Ad26.COV2.S vaccine versus placebo. All receptors derive from a person between 18 and 65 years old who received the Ad26.COV2.S COVID-19 vaccine or a placebo.

V is TRBV29-1 and J is TRBJ1-2; possibly TRBD1 for D (6 bases). CDR1 and CDR2 (germline): SQVTM, ANQGSEA. Deletions cut 6 bases from V and 0 bases from J, with 14 bases between. The CDR3 covers 14 residues. This chain's CDR3 is CSVNRGAANYGYTF. CDR3 in DNA: TGCAGCGTGAATAGGGGGGCTGCTAACTATGGCTACACCTTC.

This chain connects TRBV6-6 to TRBJ1-3; D gene ambiguous. From germline, CDR1 is MNHNY and CDR2 SVGAGI (reference sequence). This CDR3 contains 15 residues. V was pared by 7 bases and J by 0 bases, with 13 bases between. CDR3 in amino acids: CASNRWANSGNTIYF. In DNA, the CDR3 is TGTGCCAGCAACCGTTGGGCTAACTCTGGAAACACCATATATTTT.

This clone was seen only once. The chain carries TRBV19 and TRBJ1-3; weak D call: TRBD1 (5 bases). Germline V gene data show CDR1 as LNHDA and CDR2 as SQIVND (reference sequence). The V gene lost 6 bases and the J gene lost 3 bases, with 15 bases spanning the gap. The CDR3 extends over 15 amino acids. CDR3 loop: CASSFGAALGNTIYF. CDR3 coding DNA: TGTGCCAGTAGCTTCGGGGCGGCTCTTGGAAACACCATATATTTT.

The gene calls are TRBV2 and TRBJ2-6; TRBD1 matches 7 bases. Losses at the gene ends were 5 bases for V and 1 base for J; bases not matched to a gene: 5. Looked up from germline, CDR1 is SNHLY and CDR2 is FYNNEI. This CDR3 is built from 16 residues. The CDR3 DNA reads as TGTGCCAGCAGTCCTACAGGGGAGTCTGGGGCCAACGTCCTGACTTTC. Residues: CASSPTGESGANVLTF.

The chain couples TRBV7-9 to TRBJ1-4; D gene unclear. V lost 4 bases and J 8 bases, leaving 14 bases between the germline ends. Germline V gene lookup returns CDR1 SEHNR and CDR2 FQNEAQ (reference sequence). The CDR3 has 14 residues. The CDR3 nucleotides are TGTGCCAGCAGCTCCGGAGGGTTGCAGGAAAAACTGTTTTTT. Its translation is CASSSGGLQEKLFF.

This sequence joins TRBV5-6 and TRBJ1-2; D remains ambiguous. This CDR3 is built from 15 residues. Germline V lookup: CDR1 SGHDT, CDR2 YYEEEE. V lost 4 bases and J 4 bases, leaving 17 bases between the germline ends. The CDR3 region is CASSTFGRELYGYTF. The CDR3 region has the DNA TGTGCCAGCAGCACTTTCGGCCGGGAACTCTATGGCTACACCTTC.

The chain couples TRBV4-1 to TRBJ2-2; 8 positions match TRBD2. V lost 1 base, J lost 4 bases, and 2 bases stayed unmatched. Germline assignment: CDR1 MGHRA and CDR2 YSYEKL. This CDR3 region has 15 residues. In DNA form, the CDR3 reads TGCGCCAGCAGCCAAGCGGGGGGGCGCACCGGGGAGCTGTTTTTT. It encodes CASSQAGGRTGELFF.

The chain carries TRBV30 and TRBJ2-7, with TRBD1 identical over 8 bases. The germline V gene has CDR1 GTSNPN and CDR2 SVGIG (reference sequence). After removal of 5 bases from V and 0 bases from J, the junction contained 9 bases not matched to a gene. This CDR3 region has 15 residues. The CDR3 region has the DNA TGTGCCTGGTCTCCCCGGACAGGGCTCTCCTACGAGCAGTACTTC. Protein: CAWSPRTGLSYEQYF.

This clone was recorded only once. The chain couples TRBV3-1 (or the pseudogene TRBV3-2) to TRBJ2-1, with 11 bases matching TRBD2. V shed 4 bases and J 10 bases; nucleotides not matched to a gene: 12. The length of the CDR3 is 16 residues. Per the germline V gene, CDR1 is LGHDT and CDR2 is YNNKEL (reference sequence). CDR3 residues: CASSPSPPGLAAEQFF. CDR3 coding DNA: TGTGCCAGCAGCCCCTCCCCTCCGGGACTAGCGGCAGAGCAGTTCTTC.

The chain joins TRBV2 to TRBJ2-7, with 9 bases aligning to TRBD1. The germline V gene has CDR1 SNHLY and CDR2 FYNNEI. This CDR3 has 13 amino acids. With V trimmed by 6 bases and J by 3 bases, 3 bases remained unmatched. This CDR3 is CASSGTGFYEQYF. The CDR3 DNA reads as TGTGCCAGCAGCGGGACAGGGTTCTACGAGCAGTACTTC.

The gene calls are TRBV5-1 and TRBJ1-2, with D possibly being TRBD1 (6 bases). Germline V gene sequence: CDR1 SGHRS, CDR2 YFSETQ. CDR3 length: 14 amino acids. Trimming stripped 3 bases from V and 4 bases from J, with 13 bases between. The CDR3, as DNA: TGCGCCAGCAGCTATCGGGGGGCTGGCTATGGCTACACCTTC. Amino acid sequence: CASSYRGAGYGYTF.

The chain carries TRBV11-2 and TRBJ1-6, with a possible D match to TRBD1 (5 bases). V dropped 5 bases and J dropped 9 bases, with 17 bases sitting between them. From germline, CDR1 is SGHAT and CDR2 FQNNGV. This CDR3 comprises 15 residues. The CDR3 sequence: CASSPRGPGTSPLHF. Written as DNA, the CDR3 is TGTGCCAGCAGCCCCAGAGGTCCAGGGACTTCACCCCTCCACTTT.

The rearrangement uses TRBV7-2 and TRBJ2-1, with 14 nucleotides matching TRBD2. Germline V CDR1 and CDR2: SGHTA, FQGNSA. CDR3 length equals 17 residues. V lost 1 base, J lost 10 bases, and 9 bases stayed unmatched. This chain's CDR3 is CASSLGRLAGGTGEQFF. CDR3 in DNA: TGTGCCAGCAGCTTAGGGCGACTAGCGGGAGGGACGGGCGAGCAGTTCTTC.

The chain uses TRBV7-2 and TRBJ1-5; D is ambiguous. Germline CDR1 is SGHTA and CDR2 is FQGNSA. The CDR3 has 14 amino acids. The V gene lost 1 base and the J gene lost 7 bases, with 11 bases spanning the gap. The CDR3 spells CASSLGLMGQPQHF. The CDR3 DNA reads TGTGCCAGCAGCTTAGGGCTTATGGGGCAGCCCCAGCATTTT.

The CDR3 loop is CASSVADRGGFEKLFF. For the CDR3, the DNA is TGTGCCAGCAGCGTAGCCGACAGGGGAGGATTTGAAAAACTGTTTTTT. The chain combines TRBV9 with TRBJ1-4, with TRBD1 matching 8 bases. The V segment lost 0 bases and the J segment 7 bases; nucleotides outside the gene matches: 8. This CDR3 is built from 16 residues. CDR1 and CDR2 from the germline V gene are SGDLS and YYNGEE.

This clone appeared once. CDR3 coding DNA: TGCGCCAGCAGCTTAGGCTGGGGGGAGCAGTACTTC. It translates to CASSLGWGEQYF. The chain is built from TRBV5-1 and TRBJ2-7; D might be TRBD1 or TRBD2, each matching 5 bases. The CDR3 consists of 12 residues. The V end lost 2 bases, the J end lost 7 bases, and 10 bases lay between the germline ends. In germline, CDR1 is SGHRS, CDR2 YFSETQ. The full variable domain, rest sourced from reference TRBV5-1 and TRBJ2-7, is KAGVTQTPRYLIKTRGQQVTLSCSPISGHRSVSWYQQTPGQGLQFLFEYFSETQRNKGNFPGRFSGRQFSNSRSEMNVSTLELGDSALYLCASSLGWGEQYFGPGTRLTVT.

The J gene is TRBJ2-7, the V gene TRBV27, with 7 bases lining up with TRBD1. This CDR3 is built from 12 residues. From germline, CDR1 is MNHEY and CDR2 SMNVEV (reference sequence). Unmatched junction bases numbered 5, after V lost 6 bases and J lost 6 bases. DNA for the CDR3: TGTGCCAGCAGCCCAAACAGGGGCGAGCAGTACTTC. Encoded protein: CASSPNRGEQYF.

This chain connects TRBV19 to TRBJ1-2, with a tentative D call TRBD1 (5 bases). Germline CDR1 is LNHDA and CDR2 is SQIVND (reference sequence). V lost 5 bases and J lost 2, with 9 bases in between. This CDR3 spans 13 amino acids. The CDR3: CASSVTDNYGYTF. The DNA for the CDR3 is TGTGCCAGTAGTGTGACAGACAACTATGGCTACACCTTC.

The rearrangement joins TRBV30 to TRBJ1-4; 7 bases align to TRBD1. Germline CDR1 and CDR2: GTSNPN and SVGIG (reference sequence). Losses at the gene ends were 3 bases for V and 3 bases for J; bases not matched to a gene: 1. The CDR3 totals 13 residues. The CDR3 sequence: CAWRQGANEKLFF. Written as DNA, the CDR3 is TGTGCCTGGAGGCAGGGGGCTAATGAAAAACTGTTTTTT.

V and J are TRBV4-1 and TRBJ2-7; D unclear. V was cut by 1 base and J by 4 bases, with 2 bases left in between. Germline V gene sequence: CDR1 MGHRA, CDR2 YSYEKL. CDR3 size: 11 residues. The CDR3, as DNA: TGCGCCAGCAGCCAAGCATACGAGCAGTACTTC. It codes for CASSQAYEQYF.

This chain links TRBV19 with TRBJ2-7, with 11 bases that match TRBD2. Germline loops: CDR1 LNHDA, CDR2 SQIVND (reference sequence). This CDR3 is built from 15 residues. The junction had 5 bases not matched to a gene; V was cut back by 3 bases and J by 4 bases. The CDR3 spells CASSIDSGRAYEQYF. The CDR3 region has the DNA TGTGCCAGTAGTATCGATAGCGGGAGGGCTTACGAGCAGTACTTC.

The chain carries TRBV5-6 and TRBJ1-1; no firm D call. CDR3 size: 15 residues. Trimming pared 1 base from V and 4 bases from J, leaving 14 bases between. CDR1 and CDR2 from the germline V gene are SGHDT and YYEEEE. DNA of the CDR3: TGTGCCAGCAGCTTGTTGGACGGAGGAGCCACTGAAGCTTTCTTT. Protein sequence: CASSLLDGGATEAFF.

The chain links TRBV10-3 to TRBJ2-5, with 10 bases fitting TRBD2. V shed 2 bases, J shed 6 bases, and the junction held 6 bases outside the gene matches. Germline values: CDR1 ENHRY, CDR2 SYGVKD. This CDR3 is built from 15 residues. CDR3 nucleotides: TGTGCCATCAGTGAGATAGCGGGGGGCCGGCAGACCCAGTACTTC. Protein: CAISEIAGGRQTQYF.

This clone was counted a few times. The chain combines TRBV28 with TRBJ2-5; D may correspond to TRBD1 or TRBD2 (5 bases each). There are 15 residues in the CDR3. V dropped 3 bases and J dropped 5 bases, with 16 bases sitting between them. Germline V gives CDR1 MDHEN, CDR2 SYDVKM. The CDR3 sequence is CASSFPRREKETQYF. The CDR3 region has the DNA TGTGCCAGCAGTTTCCCTCGCAGGGAGAAGGAGACCCAGTACTTC.

The V call is TRBV6-2 or TRBV6-3, the J call TRBJ2-3, with D possibly called TRBD1 or TRBD2 (5 bases each). Between the trimmed V and J ends, which lost 4 bases and 6 bases, there was a span of 17 bases. This CDR3 spans 15 amino acids. Germline assignment: CDR1 MNHEY and CDR2 SVGEGT. This chain's CDR3 is CASSSVTFWDDTQYF. The DNA of the CDR3 is TGTGCCAGCAGTTCGGTCACTTTTTGGGACGATACGCAGTATTTT.

V and J are TRBV12-3 or TRBV12-4 and TRBJ1-1, with D tentatively TRBD1 (6 bases). The V and J ends lost 8 bases and 1 base respectively, with 11 bases between them. CDR3 length equals 13 residues. The DNA for the CDR3 is TGTGCCAGCCTAAGGGGGGGGAACACTGAAGCTTTCTTT. Protein sequence: CASLRGGNTEAFF.